This T cell receptor beta chain was profiled in a study of blood T cell repertoires in COVID-19. As for the study in general: PBMCs, B-cell-depleted T cells, or T cells provided the cDNA or gDNA that made up the material.

The repertoire was sequenced with immunoSEQ multiplex PCR; TCRdb's copy has only in-frame clones and lacks some. The sample lists about 250,000 clones, 87% occurring once. V trimming: 1 base; J trimming: 6 bases; junction bases outside the gene matches: 8. Germline V gives CDR1 MNHEY, CDR2 SVGEGT. This CDR3 has 17 residues. Material for sequencing was peripheral blood. The TCR was taken from a man aged 18 to 30 with active or convalescent COVID-19. The chain has TRBV6-2 or TRBV6-3 and TRBJ2-2, with 10 bases that match TRBD2. CDR3 sequence (DNA): TGTGCCAGCAGTTACTTCGGACTAGCGGCGGTCTCCGGGGAGCTGTTTTTT. Residues: CASSYFGLAAVSGELFF.